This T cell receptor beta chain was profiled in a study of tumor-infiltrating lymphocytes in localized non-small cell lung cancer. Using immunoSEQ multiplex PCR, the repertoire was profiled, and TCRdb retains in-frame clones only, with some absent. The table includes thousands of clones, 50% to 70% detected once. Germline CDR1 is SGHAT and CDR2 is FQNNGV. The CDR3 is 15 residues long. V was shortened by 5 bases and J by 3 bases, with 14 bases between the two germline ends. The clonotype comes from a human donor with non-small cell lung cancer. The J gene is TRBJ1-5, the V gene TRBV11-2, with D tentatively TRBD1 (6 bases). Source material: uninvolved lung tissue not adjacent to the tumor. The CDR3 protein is CASSVQGRPNQPQHF. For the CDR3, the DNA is TGTGCCAGCAGCGTCCAGGGGAGGCCCAATCAGCCCCAGCATTTT.